This note documents a single T cell receptor (beta chain) sequence. TCRdb redid the calling of the 5' RACE reads with MiXCR, one entry per CDR3 protein. The sample carries roughly 240,000 distinct CDR3 sequences, around 16% recorded once. This record belongs to a study of T-cell memory formation after mild COVID-19. The CDR3 sequence is 14 residues long. Deletions cut 5 bases from V and 0 bases from J, with 10 bases between. Germline lookup yields CDR1 MNHEY and CDR2 SVGEGT. The TCR originated in a man in his late teens or twenties who had mild COVID-19 (a few samples of this study predate the infection). Cell type and time point are not known. The specimen sequenced was PBMCs or a T cell subset sorted from them (not recorded which). The V and J genes are TRBV6-2 or TRBV6-3 and TRBJ2-5; maybe TRBD1 (6 bases). The CDR3 sequence is CASSGRDNQETQYF. As DNA, the CDR3 is TGTGCCAGCAGTGGCCGGGACAACCAAGAGACCCAGTACTTC.